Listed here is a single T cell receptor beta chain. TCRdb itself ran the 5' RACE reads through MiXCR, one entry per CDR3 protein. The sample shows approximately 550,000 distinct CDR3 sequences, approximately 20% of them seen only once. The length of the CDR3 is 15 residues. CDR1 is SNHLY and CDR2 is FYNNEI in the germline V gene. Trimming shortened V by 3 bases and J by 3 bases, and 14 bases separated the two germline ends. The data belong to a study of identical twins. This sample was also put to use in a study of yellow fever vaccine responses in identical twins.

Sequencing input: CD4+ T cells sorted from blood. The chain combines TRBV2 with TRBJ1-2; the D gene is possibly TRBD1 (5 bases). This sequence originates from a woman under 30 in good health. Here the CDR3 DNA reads TGTGCCAGCAGTGATCAGGGAAGAGCCGACTATGGCTACACCTTC. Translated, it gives CASSDQGRADYGYTF.